The 15 T cell receptor beta chains presented below share a single source sample, sequenced in a study of blood T cell repertoires in COVID-19. Sequencing was performed with immunoSEQ multiplex PCR; in TCRdb, only in-frame clones are kept and a portion is missing. The sample shows about 300,000 clones, around 86% of them seen only once. The sample was PBMCs or T cells enriched from blood (not recorded which). The receptors shown here come from a woman aged 40-49 years who had recovered from COVID-19.

This chain uses TRBV7-2 with TRBJ2-7; 10 positions agree with TRBD2. Trimming took 5 bases from V and 2 from J; bases not matched to a gene: 3. The length of the CDR3 is 14 residues. Germline CDR1 is SGHTA and CDR2 is FQGNSA. This CDR3 reads CASSLSGRTYEQYF. The CDR3 DNA reads TGTGCCAGCAGCCTTAGCGGGAGGACCTACGAGCAGTACTTC.

The V call is TRBV6-1, the J call TRBJ1-6; maybe TRBD1 (5 bases). CDR1 and CDR2 (germline): MNHNS, SASEGT. The V and J ends lost 2 bases and 4 bases respectively, with 9 bases between them. CDR3 length equals 15 residues. The CDR3 here is CASSESRGYNSPLHF. The CDR3 nucleotides read TGTGCCAGCAGTGAATCTCGGGGGTATAATTCACCCCTCCACTTT.

This chain joins TRBV7-2 and TRBJ2-1, with 7 bases identical to TRBD2. This CDR3 contains 14 residues. With V trimmed by 1 base and J by 8 bases, 5 bases remained unmatched. Germline V gene lookup returns CDR1 SGHTA and CDR2 FQGNSA. The CDR3 is CASSLGLGGDEQFF. The CDR3 DNA is TGTGCCAGCAGCTTAGGACTGGGAGGGGATGAGCAGTTCTTC.

The V and J genes are TRBV7-2 and TRBJ1-1; no reliable D call. CDR3 length: 14 amino acids. The germline V gene has CDR1 SGHTA and CDR2 FQGNSA. V was shortened by 0 bases and J by 10 bases, with 15 bases between the two germline ends. DNA for the CDR3: TGTGCCAGCAGCTTAGCGCGGGCTGAGAATGGAGCTTTCTTT. Its translation is CASSLARAENGAFF.

The chain joins TRBV7-2 to TRBJ2-5; the match to TRBD1 covers 11 bases. J gave up 7 bases and V 3 bases, and 4 bases lay outside the gene matches. The CDR3 sequence is 14 residues long. Germline CDR1 SGHTA, CDR2 FQGNSA. The CDR3 nucleotides read TGTGCCAGCAGCTTCCCGGGACAGGGGGGGACCCAGTACTTC. Its protein product is CASSFPGQGGTQYF.

The chain employs TRBV3-1 (or the pseudogene TRBV3-2) and TRBJ1-2; D is unclear. The germline gives CDR1 LGHDT, CDR2 YNNKEL (reference sequence). Between the trimmed V and J ends, which lost 0 bases and 4 bases, there was a span of 9 bases. This CDR3 spans 14 amino acids. CDR3 sequence: CASSQDVTGYGYTF. The CDR3 coding sequence is TGTGCCAGCAGCCAAGACGTGACGGGCTATGGCTACACCTTC.

This clone has just a few counts. The chain combines TRBV4-1 with TRBJ1-5; no definite D call. CDR3 length: 16 amino acids. Germline V gene data show CDR1 as MGHRA and CDR2 as YSYEKL. V lost 4 bases and J 0 bases, leaving 13 bases between the germline ends. In nucleotides, the CDR3 is TGCGCCAGCAGCCCCTGGTCCAGTGCTAGCAATCAGCCCCAGCATTTT. Translating it yields CASSPWSSASNQPQHF.

The DNA for the CDR3 is TGTGCCAGCAGCTTAGCAGGGGGTAATAATGAAAAACTGTTTTTT. Amino acids: CASSLAGGNNEKLFF. This chain uses TRBV11-2 with TRBJ1-4; 7 bases are shared with TRBD1. Germline V lookup: CDR1 SGHAT, CDR2 FQNNGV. This CDR3 is 15 amino acids long. The V segment lost 1 base and the J segment 4 bases; nucleotides outside the gene matches: 3.

The gene calls are TRBV5-1 and TRBJ1-2; 7 bases line up with TRBD1. With 3 bases clipped from V and 6 bases from J, the junction kept 2 bases outside the gene matches. In germline, CDR1 is SGHRS, CDR2 YFSETQ. There are 12 residues in the CDR3. CDR3 DNA: TGCGCCAGCAGCTCCGGGACAGATGGCTACACCTTC. This codes for CASSSGTDGYTF.

A single count supports this clone. The chain recombines TRBV4-1 with TRBJ1-2, with TRBD1 matching 8 bases. CDR3 length: 15 amino acids. The junction had 8 bases not matched to a gene; V was cut back by 1 base and J by 7 bases. Germline V gene sequence: CDR1 MGHRA, CDR2 YSYEKL. The chain's CDR3 is CASSQVGRGLPGYTF. CDR3 DNA: TGCGCCAGCAGCCAAGTAGGCAGGGGGCTTCCTGGCTACACCTTC.

The rearrangement joins TRBV5-4 to TRBJ2-5; 12 bases line up with TRBD1. Trimming removed 0 bases from V and 5 bases from J; junction bases left unmatched: 5. CDR1 SGHNT and CDR2 YYREEE come from the germline V gene (reference sequence). This CDR3 region has 16 residues. The CDR3 DNA sequence: TGTGCCAGCAGCTTGGTCGGGACAGGGGGCTATGAGACCCAGTACTTC. It is translated as CASSLVGTGGYETQYF.

This clone was picked up one time. V gene TRBV29-1 combines with J gene TRBJ2-7; 7 nucleotides agree with TRBD1. The CDR3 has 12 amino acids. Germline CDR1 and CDR2: SQVTM and ANQGSEA. The V gene end was trimmed by 6 bases and the J gene end by 3 bases; junction bases not matched to a gene: 5. CDR3 amino acids: CSVGTEYYEQYF. CDR3 in DNA: TGCAGCGTAGGGACAGAGTACTACGAGCAGTACTTC.

The chain uses TRBV5-6 and TRBJ1-2, with 10 bases aligning to TRBD1. The junction had 9 bases not matched to a gene; V was cut back by 0 bases and J by 1 base. Germline assignment: CDR1 SGHDT and CDR2 YYEEEE. The CDR3 consists of 18 residues. The CDR3 spells CASSLDGTGAVFNYGYTF. The CDR3 DNA follows: TGTGCCAGCAGCTTGGATGGGACAGGGGCCGTATTTAACTATGGCTACACCTTC.

The rearrangement joins TRBV5-1 to TRBJ2-7; 12 nucleotides line up with TRBD2. J gave up 3 bases and V 4 bases, and 5 bases lay outside the gene matches. The CDR3 runs 15 residues. Germline V gene lookup returns CDR1 SGHRS and CDR2 YFSETQ. CDR3 in amino acids: CASSIPTSGGYEQYF. CDR3 in DNA: TGCGCCAGCAGCATACCGACTAGCGGGGGCTACGAGCAGTACTTC.

The chain employs TRBV2 and TRBJ2-4, with 8 nucleotides matching TRBD1. Looked up from germline, CDR1 is SNHLY and CDR2 is FYNNEI. After removal of 5 bases from V and 2 bases from J, the junction contained 5 bases not matched to a gene. The CDR3 is 15 residues long. CDR3 protein: CASSPRTGTKNIQYF. CDR3 in DNA: TGTGCCAGCAGTCCACGGACAGGGACCAAAAACATTCAGTACTTC.